This T cell receptor beta chain was observed in a study of blood T cell repertoires in COVID-19. TCRdb keeps only in-frame clones here, not all; method: immunoSEQ multiplex PCR. The repertoire includes more than 95,000 clones, over 65% of them detected once, and around 6.6% sits in the top ten. The germline V gene has CDR1 SGHRS and CDR2 YFSETQ. The CDR3 has 12 residues. V gave up 5 bases and J gave up 4 bases, with 10 bases separating them. The rearrangement uses TRBV5-1 and TRBJ2-7, with a tentative D call TRBD1 (5 bases). Specimen: peripheral blood. This sequence originates from an older man with acute or convalescent COVID-19. The CDR3 loop is CASRLDSYEQYF. Here the CDR3 DNA reads TGCGCCAGCAGACTTGACAGTTACGAGCAGTACTTC.